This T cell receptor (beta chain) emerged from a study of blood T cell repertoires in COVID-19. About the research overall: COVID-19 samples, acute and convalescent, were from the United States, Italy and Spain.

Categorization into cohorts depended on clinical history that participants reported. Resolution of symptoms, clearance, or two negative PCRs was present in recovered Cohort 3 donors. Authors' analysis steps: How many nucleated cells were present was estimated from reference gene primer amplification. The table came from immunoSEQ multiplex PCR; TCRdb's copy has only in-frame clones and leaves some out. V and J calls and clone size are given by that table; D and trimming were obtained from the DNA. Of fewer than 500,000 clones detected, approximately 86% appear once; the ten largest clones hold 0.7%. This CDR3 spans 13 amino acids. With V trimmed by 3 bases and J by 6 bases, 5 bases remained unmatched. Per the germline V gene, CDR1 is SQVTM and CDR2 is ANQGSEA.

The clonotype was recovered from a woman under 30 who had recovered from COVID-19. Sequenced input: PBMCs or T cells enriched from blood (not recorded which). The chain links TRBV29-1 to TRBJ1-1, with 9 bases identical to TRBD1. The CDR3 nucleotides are TGCAGCGTTGATCGGACAGGGGCTTCTGAAGCTTTCTTT. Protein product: CSVDRTGASEAFF.